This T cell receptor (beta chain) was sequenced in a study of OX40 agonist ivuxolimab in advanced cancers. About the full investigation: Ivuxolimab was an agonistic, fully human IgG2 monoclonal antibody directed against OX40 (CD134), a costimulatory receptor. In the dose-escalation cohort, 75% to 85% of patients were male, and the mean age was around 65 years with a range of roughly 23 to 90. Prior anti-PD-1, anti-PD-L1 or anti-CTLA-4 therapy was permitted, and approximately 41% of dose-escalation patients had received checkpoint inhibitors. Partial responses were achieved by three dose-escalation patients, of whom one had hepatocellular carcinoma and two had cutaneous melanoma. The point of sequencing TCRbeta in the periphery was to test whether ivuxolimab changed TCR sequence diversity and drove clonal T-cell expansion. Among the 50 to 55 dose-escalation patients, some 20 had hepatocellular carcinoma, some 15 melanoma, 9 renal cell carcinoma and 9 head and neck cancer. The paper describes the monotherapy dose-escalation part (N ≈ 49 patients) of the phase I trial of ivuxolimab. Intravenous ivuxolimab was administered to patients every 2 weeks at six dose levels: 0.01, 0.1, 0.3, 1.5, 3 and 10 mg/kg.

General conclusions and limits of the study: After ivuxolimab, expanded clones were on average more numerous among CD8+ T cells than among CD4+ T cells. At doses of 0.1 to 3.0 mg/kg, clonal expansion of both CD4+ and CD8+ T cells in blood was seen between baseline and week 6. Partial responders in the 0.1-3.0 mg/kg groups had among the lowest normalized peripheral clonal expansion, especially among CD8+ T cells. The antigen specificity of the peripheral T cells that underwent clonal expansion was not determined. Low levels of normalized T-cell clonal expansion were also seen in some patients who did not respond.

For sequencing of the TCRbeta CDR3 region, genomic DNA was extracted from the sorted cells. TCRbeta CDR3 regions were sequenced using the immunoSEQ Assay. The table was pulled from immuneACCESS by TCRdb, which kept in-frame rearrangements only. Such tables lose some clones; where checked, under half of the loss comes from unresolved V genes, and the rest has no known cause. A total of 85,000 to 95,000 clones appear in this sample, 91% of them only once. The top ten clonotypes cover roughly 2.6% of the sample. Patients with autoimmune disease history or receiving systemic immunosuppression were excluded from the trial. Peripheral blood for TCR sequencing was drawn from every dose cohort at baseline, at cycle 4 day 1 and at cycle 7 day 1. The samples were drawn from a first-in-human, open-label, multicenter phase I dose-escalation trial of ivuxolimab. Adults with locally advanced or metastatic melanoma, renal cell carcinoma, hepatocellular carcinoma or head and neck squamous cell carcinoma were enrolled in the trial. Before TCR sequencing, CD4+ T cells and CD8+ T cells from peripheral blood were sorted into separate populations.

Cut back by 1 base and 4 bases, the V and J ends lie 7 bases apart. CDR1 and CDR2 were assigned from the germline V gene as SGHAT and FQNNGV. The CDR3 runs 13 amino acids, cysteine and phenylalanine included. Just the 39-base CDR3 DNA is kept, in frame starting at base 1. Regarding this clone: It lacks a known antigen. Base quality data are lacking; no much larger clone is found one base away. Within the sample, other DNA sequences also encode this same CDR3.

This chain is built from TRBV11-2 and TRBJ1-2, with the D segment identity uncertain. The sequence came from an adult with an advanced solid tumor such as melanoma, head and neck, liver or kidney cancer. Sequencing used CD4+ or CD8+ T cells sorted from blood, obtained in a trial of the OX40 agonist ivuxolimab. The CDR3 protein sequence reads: CASSLGSGYGYTF. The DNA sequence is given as TGTGCCAGCAGCTTAGGATCTGGCTATGGCTACACCTTC.